One sample yielded the 13 T cell receptor beta chains listed below, sequenced in a study of blood T cells in healthy people across ages. Through a sample-barcoded 5' primer and a J-beta primer mix, a second PCR was run for 7 to 11 cycles. From the 5' RACE reads, TCRdb called clonotypes with MiXCR, one entry per CDR3 protein. Among 800,000 to 1,000,000 distinct CDR3 sequences, around 46% were seen once, and the ten largest hold around an eighth. Sequencing was performed on blood. The origin of the receptors is a man aged 25-40 years in good health.

The chain couples TRBV20-1 to TRBJ1-1, with 7 bases aligning to TRBD1. The CDR3 length is 16 residues. After removal of 1 base from V and 1 base from J, the junction contained 9 bases not matched to a gene. In germline, CDR1 is DFQATT, CDR2 SNEGSKA (reference sequence). CDR3: CSARVLAGDRNTEAFF. CDR3 DNA sequence: TGCAGTGCTAGAGTGCTTGCGGGGGACAGGAACACTGAAGCTTTCTTT.

This clonotype turned up a few times. J is TRBJ2-7 and V is TRBV7-3; 8 bases match TRBD2. The CDR3 sequence is 15 residues long. Germline V CDR1 and CDR2: SGHTA, FQGTGA. Unmatched junction bases numbered 13, after V lost 5 bases and J lost 7 bases. CDR3 in amino acids: CASSPLAGSYNEQYF. CDR3 nucleotides: TGTGCCAGCAGCCCCCTAGCGGGTTCCTACAATGAGCAGTACTTC. The entire variable domain, with the rest obtained from reference TRBV7-3 and TRBJ2-7, is as follows: GAGVSQTPSNKVTEKGKYVELRCDPISGHTALYWYRQSLGQGPEFLIYFQGTGAADDSGLPNDRFFAVRPEGSVSTLKIQRTERGDSAVYLCASSPLAGSYNEQYFGPGTRLTVT.

The chain combines TRBV3-1 with TRBJ2-1; TRBD2 aligns across 8 bases. The CDR3 length is 15 residues. Per the germline V gene, CDR1 is LGHDT and CDR2 is YNNKEL (reference sequence). V gave up 5 bases and J gave up 3 bases; unmatched junction bases: 6. In nucleotides, the CDR3 is TGTGCCAGCAGCGCGGAGGCGGGGGGCTACAATGAGCAGTTCTTC. This gives the protein CASSAEAGGYNEQFF.

This rearrangement joins TRBV5-1 to TRBJ2-1; 9 positions match TRBD1. The J call may be mistaken, given a closer DNA end match to TRBJ2-7. CDR3 length equals 17 residues. CDR1 and CDR2 from the germline V gene are SGHRS and YFSETQ. The CDR3 coding sequence is TGCGCCAGCAGCTTGCAGTGGGGACAGGGATCATCCCACGAGCAGTACTTC. Translation gives CASSLQWGQGSSHEQYF.

The rearrangement links TRBV3-1 to TRBJ2-6; D is unresolved. Germline V lookup: CDR1 LGHDT, CDR2 YNNKEL (reference sequence). The CDR3 covers 15 residues. Trimming cost V 7 bases and J 0 bases, with 10 bases left between them. The CDR3 region has the DNA TGTGCCAGCAAGAAGGGTTTCTCTGGGGCCAACGTCCTGACTTTC. Amino acids: CASKKGFSGANVLTF.

This clonotype was counted only a few times. The chain uses TRBV7-9 and TRBJ2-3, with 9 bases matching TRBD2. This CDR3 is built from 19 residues. Unmatched junction bases numbered 16, after V lost 3 bases and J lost 3 bases. Germline CDR1 reads SEHNR; CDR2 reads FQNEAQ (reference sequence). The CDR3 DNA sequence: TGTGCCAGCAGCTTTCCTCAACTTAGCGGGGGAGAGCGGACAGATACGCAGTATTTT. As protein: CASSFPQLSGGERTDTQYF.

The chain has TRBV5-6 and TRBJ1-1; 8 positions agree with TRBD1. Germline CDR1 reads SGHDT; CDR2 reads YYEEEE. With V trimmed by 3 bases and J by 4 bases, 8 bases remained unmatched. The CDR3 length is 15 residues. The CDR3 DNA reads TGTGCCAGCAGCTCAAAGGACAGGGAATTCACTGAAGCTTTCTTT. Protein: CASSSKDREFTEAFF.

On this clonotype: A read error may be the cause here, since a much bigger clone is one base away. The V gene is TRBV29-1, the J gene TRBJ2-3, with D possibly matching TRBD1 (7 bases). V was shortened by 7 bases and J by 0 bases, with 17 bases between the two germline ends. The CDR3 is made up of 15 amino acids. Germline CDR1 SQVTM, CDR2 ANQGSEA. The CDR3 DNA follows: TGCAGCGGTGCTCAGGGGGGACAGAGCACAGATACGCAGTATTTT. It codes for CSGAQGGQSTDTQYF.

V and J are TRBV12-3 or TRBV12-4 and TRBJ1-6; 7 positions match TRBD1. The CDR3 has 13 residues. The J segment lost 9 bases and the V segment lost 8 bases, leaving 7 bases of the junction unmatched. The CDR3 loop is CASATGRSSPLHF. Written as DNA, the CDR3 is TGTGCCAGCGCGACAGGGAGATCTTCACCCCTCCACTTT.

The chain is built from TRBV12-3 or TRBV12-4 and TRBJ2-3, with D unclear. Trimming pared 6 bases from V and 11 bases from J, leaving 15 bases between. The CDR3 spans 12 residues. Here the CDR3 DNA reads TGTGCCAGCAGACTCAACCCAGATGTGCAGTATTTT. Protein product: CASRLNPDVQYF.

The V and J genes are TRBV10-2 and TRBJ2-7; TRBD2 aligns across 7 bases. The CDR3 runs 14 residues. Looked up from germline, CDR1 is WSHSY and CDR2 is SAAADI. J lost 2 bases, V lost 6 bases, and 7 bases had no gene match. The CDR3 DNA is TGCGCCAGCAGCGATTGGCGGGGGACCTACGAGCAGTACTTC. Encoded protein: CASSDWRGTYEQYF.

The chain is built from TRBV7-2 and TRBJ2-1, with 9 nucleotides matching TRBD2. CDR3 size: 17 residues. The V and J ends lost 5 bases and 8 bases, in that order; junction bases with no gene match: 16. Germline CDR1 is SGHTA and CDR2 is FQGNSA. CDR3 DNA sequence: TGTGCCAGCAGCCCCCTACAGCGGGAGGTGGTCGACTATGAGCAGTTCTTC. Its translation: CASSPLQREVVDYEQFF.

V is TRBV5-1 and J is TRBJ1-5; tentatively, D is TRBD1 (5 bases). The V end was cut by 10 bases, the J end by 4 bases, with 15 bases between. CDR3 length: 13 amino acids. Germline V gene sequence: CDR1 SGHRS, CDR2 YFSETQ. The CDR3 DNA reads as TGCGCCCGTTATGGGACTGCAAATCAGCCCCAGCATTTT. It translates to CARYGTANQPQHF.